The next 29 T cell receptor beta chains were all read from a single sample in a study of CD8 T cells in Susac syndrome. Random-hexamer reverse transcription was applied to about 0.5 to 1 ug RNA. TCRdb used MiXCR to reprocess the immunoSEQ multiplex PCR reads, holding one entry per CDR3 protein. The table includes tens of thousands of distinct CDR3 sequences, 94% detected once. The sequencing sample was made of CD8+ T cells from PBMCs. The receptor set was obtained from a human donor with Susac syndrome.

This sequence joins TRBV27 and TRBJ2-1, with TRBD2 identical over 11 bases. The CDR3 covers 21 residues. In germline, CDR1 is MNHEY, CDR2 SMNVEV (reference sequence). The junction had 16 bases not matched to a gene; V was cut back by 3 bases and J by 0 bases. CDR3 protein: CASSFWGSGLAVQSSYNEQFF. The CDR3 coding sequence is TGTGCCAGCAGTTTTTGGGGTTCGGGACTAGCGGTACAAAGCTCCTACAATGAGCAGTTCTTC.

Here the CDR3 reads CASSSLDRVTFPDQPQHF. The CDR3 DNA reads as TGTGCCAGCAGTTCATTGGACAGGGTGACCTTTCCGGATCAGCCCCAGCATTTT. The rearrangement uses TRBV27 and TRBJ1-5; TRBD1 agrees at 8 bases. Trimming removed 4 bases from V and 5 bases from J; junction bases left unmatched: 16. The CDR3 runs 18 residues. The germline CDR1 and CDR2 sequences are MNHEY and SMNVEV (reference sequence).

The chain joins TRBV7-9 to TRBJ2-7, with 9 nucleotides matching TRBD2. V lost 3 bases and J lost 2; bases outside the gene matches: 5. The length of the CDR3 is 15 residues. Germline V gene data show CDR1 as SEHNR and CDR2 as FQNEAQ (reference sequence). The chain's CDR3 is CASSFSTSGTYEQYF. In nucleotides, the CDR3 is TGTGCCAGCAGCTTTTCGACTAGCGGTACCTACGAGCAGTACTTC.

The V gene is TRBV4-2, the J gene TRBJ2-5, with D unresolved. CDR1 and CDR2 from the germline V gene are LGHNA and YNFKEQ. The length of the CDR3 is 17 residues. The ends were cut back, 1 base at V and 2 bases at J, with 17 bases in the middle. CDR3 residues: CASSQAPVGSEQETQYF. CDR3 DNA sequence: TGTGCCAGCAGCCAAGCTCCGGTAGGGTCAGAGCAAGAGACCCAGTACTTC.

The chain carries TRBV7-9 and TRBJ1-5; D perhaps matches TRBD1 (6 bases). Germline V CDR1 and CDR2: SEHNR, FQNEAQ (reference sequence). V shed 8 bases and J shed 2 bases, with 10 bases lying between them. The CDR3 totals 13 residues. CDR3 nucleotides: TGTGCCAGCTCAGAGGGGGGCAATCAGCCCCAGCATTTT. Translated: CASSEGGNQPQHF.

This clonotype came up a few times. The chain has TRBV5-1 and TRBJ1-2; D is ambiguous. The CDR3 totals 14 residues. With 0 bases removed from V and 7 bases from J, the gap between germline ends came to 13 bases. The germline V gene encodes CDR1 SGHRS and CDR2 YFSETQ. The CDR3 sequence is CASSLEPSGFGYTF. CDR3 sequence (DNA): TGCGCCAGCAGCTTGGAACCTTCGGGTTTTGGCTACACCTTC.

This chain connects TRBV7-9 to TRBJ2-7, with TRBD1 matching over 7 bases. With V trimmed by 5 bases and J by 3 bases, 10 bases remained unmatched. The CDR3 runs 15 residues. Germline values: CDR1 SEHNR, CDR2 FQNEAQ (reference sequence). The chain's CDR3 is CASSPPGTENYEQYF. In DNA, the CDR3 is TGTGCCAGCAGCCCACCCGGGACAGAGAACTACGAGCAGTACTTC.

The genes are TRBV5-1 and TRBJ2-5; D is possibly TRBD2 (5 bases). The CDR3 spans 14 residues. The V gene lost 4 bases and the J gene lost 3 bases, with 13 bases spanning the gap. Germline CDR1 and CDR2: SGHRS and YFSETQ. In DNA form, the CDR3 reads TGCGCCAGCAGCCCCGCGGACGGGAAAGAGACCCAGTACTTC. Translating gives CASSPADGKETQYF.

The V gene is TRBV7-2, the J gene TRBJ2-1; D unclear. The CDR3 is 15 amino acids. Trimming stripped 6 bases from V and 6 bases from J, with 18 bases between. The germline gives CDR1 SGHTA, CDR2 FQGNSA. In DNA form, the CDR3 reads TGTGCCAGCAGTCGTACGTCTTTTCTGTTCAATGAGCAGTTCTTC. It translates to CASSRTSFLFNEQFF.

CDR3 sequence: CASSLGGVVYEQFF. CDR3 nucleotides: TGTGCCAGCAGCTTAGGAGGGGTGGTCTATGAGCAGTTCTTC. The chain combines TRBV7-9 with TRBJ2-1; D may be TRBD1 or TRBD2 (5 bases each). CDR1 is SEHNR and CDR2 is FQNEAQ in the germline V gene (reference sequence). V was cut by 1 base and J by 8 bases, with 12 bases left in between. The CDR3 is made up of 14 amino acids.

The genes are TRBV29-1 and TRBJ2-1; 13 bases match TRBD2. The CDR3 loop spans 15 amino acids. The J segment lost 8 bases and the V segment lost 4 bases, leaving 8 bases of the junction unmatched. Germline V CDR1 and CDR2: SQVTM, ANQGSEA. The CDR3 nucleotides read TGCAGCGTTGCCGGGACTAGCGGGAATTGGGATGAGCAGTTCTTC. Protein: CSVAGTSGNWDEQFF.

This rearrangement joins TRBV7-2 to TRBJ2-1; no definite D call. V dropped 2 bases and J dropped 5 bases, with 7 bases sitting between them. The CDR3 covers 13 residues. Germline CDR1 SGHTA, CDR2 FQGNSA. The CDR3 DNA follows: TGTGCCAGCAGCTTATCGGCCCACAATGAGCAGTTCTTC. This translates into CASSLSAHNEQFF.

The V and J genes are TRBV28 and TRBJ2-5, with TRBD1 matching over 7 bases. There are 15 residues in the CDR3. Losses at the gene ends were 6 bases for V and 1 base for J; bases not matched to a gene: 8. Germline assignment: CDR1 MDHEN and CDR2 SYDVKM. As DNA, the CDR3 is TGTGCCAGCAGCTTAGAGGACAGGACCCAAGAGACCCAGTACTTC. Translated, it gives CASSLEDRTQETQYF.

CDR3 DNA sequence: TGTGCCAGCACCTCCTCACAGGAGACCCAGTACTTC. It translates to CASTSSQETQYF. V gene TRBV6-5 combines with J gene TRBJ2-5; D gene ambiguous. Germline assignment: CDR1 MNHEY and CDR2 SVGAGI. The CDR3 runs to 12 residues. V was clipped by 7 bases and J by 5 bases, with 11 bases between them.

This clonotype has a single count. The CDR3 sequence is CASSFWRAWREGLYEQYF. As DNA, the CDR3 is TGTGCCAGCAGCTTTTGGCGCGCGTGGCGGGAGGGCCTTTACGAGCAGTACTTC. The chain is built from TRBV11-2 and TRBJ2-7, with TRBD2 identical over 9 bases. Germline values: CDR1 SGHAT, CDR2 FQNNGV. Unmatched junction bases numbered 16, after V lost 3 bases and J lost 4 bases. The CDR3 contains 18 residues.

The gene calls are TRBV2 and TRBJ2-7, with 10 bases that match TRBD2. Germline V gene sequence: CDR1 SNHLY, CDR2 FYNNEI. V lost 1 base and J lost 0; bases outside the gene matches: 18. CDR3 size: 21 residues. The chain's CDR3 is CASSEVMQGARSSGSSYEQYF. The CDR3 DNA sequence: TGTGCCAGCAGTGAAGTTATGCAGGGGGCGAGGTCTAGCGGGAGCTCCTACGAGCAGTACTTC.

The rearrangement uses TRBV3-1 and TRBJ2-2; 12 positions agree with TRBD2. V was pared by 0 bases and J by 6 bases, with 8 bases of the junction left unmatched. The CDR3 consists of 18 residues. In germline, CDR1 is LGHDT, CDR2 YNNKEL (reference sequence). The CDR3 loop is CASSQERRLAGEPGELFF. The CDR3 nucleotides are TGTGCCAGCAGCCAAGAGCGGAGACTAGCGGGAGAGCCCGGGGAGCTGTTTTTT.

This chain joins TRBV23-1 and TRBJ2-5; perhaps TRBD2 as D (6 bases). TRBV23-1 is given ORF status, its function remaining uncertain. Trimming shortened V by 3 bases and J by 4 bases, and 24 bases separated the two germline ends. CDR3 length equals 18 residues. CDR3 loop: CASSHPPKGSGPVETQYF. The CDR3 DNA reads TGCGCCAGCAGTCACCCCCCTAAGGGTAGCGGCCCTGTAGAGACCCAGTACTTC.

The chain combines TRBV7-9 with TRBJ1-2; 7 bases map to TRBD1. The V segment lost 5 bases and the J segment 3 bases; nucleotides outside the gene matches: 3. Germline V gives CDR1 SEHNR, CDR2 FQNEAQ (reference sequence). The CDR3 length is 13 residues. The CDR3 here is CASSIGQDYGYTF. In DNA, the CDR3 is TGTGCCAGCAGCATTGGACAGGACTATGGCTACACCTTC.

V usage is TRBV3-1 and J usage is TRBJ2-3, with TRBD2 identical over 12 bases. The CDR3 totals 16 residues. The ends lost 4 bases at V and 4 bases at J; junction bases unmatched: 6. Germline V lookup: CDR1 LGHDT, CDR2 YNNKEL (reference sequence). CDR3 nucleotide sequence: TGTGCCAGCAGCCTCCTCGGACTAGCGGGACCAGATACGCAGTATTTT. It translates to CASSLLGLAGPDTQYF.

This chain links TRBV20-1 with TRBJ2-7; D is ambiguous. Germline V gene lookup returns CDR1 DFQATT and CDR2 SNEGSKA (reference sequence). V shed 3 bases and J shed 9 bases, with 12 bases lying between them. This CDR3 has 11 residues. CDR3 bases: TGCAGTGCTAGGGTGGATTGGGGGCAGTACTTC. Translating gives CSARVDWGQYF.

The chain carries TRBV14 and TRBJ2-6, with D uncertain. CDR3 length: 15 amino acids. V lost 4 bases to trimming and J lost 1 base, with 8 bases between them. CDR1 SGHDN and CDR2 FVKESK come from the germline V gene. The CDR3 nucleotides read TGTGCCAGCAGCCCTGTTATATCTGGGGCCAACGTCCTGACTTTC. Residues: CASSPVISGANVLTF.

The chain carries TRBV27 and TRBJ1-1, with D unclear. Germline values: CDR1 MNHEY, CDR2 SMNVEV (reference sequence). The CDR3 consists of 15 residues. Between the trimmed V and J ends, which lost 1 base and 6 bases, there was a span of 15 bases. The CDR3, as DNA: TGTGCCAGCAGTTTATATTACCAGGTCGGAGCTGAAGCTTTCTTT. Translated, it gives CASSLYYQVGAEAFF.

Written as DNA, the CDR3 is TGTGCCAGCAGCTCTTCAGCGGGCGAGCAGTTCTTC. This translates into CASSSSAGEQFF. J is TRBJ2-1 and V is TRBV5-6, with a possible D match to TRBD2 (6 bases). The CDR3 covers 12 residues. Deletions cut 3 bases from V and 10 bases from J, with 11 bases between. Germline CDR1 and CDR2: SGHDT and YYEEEE.

The V call is TRBV14, the J call TRBJ2-1; perhaps TRBD2 as D (5 bases). The CDR3 runs to 14 residues. Germline V CDR1 and CDR2: SGHDN, FVKESK. Deletions cut 3 bases from V and 8 bases from J, with 14 bases between. The CDR3 nucleotides read TGTGCCAGCAGCCAGCTCGCTAGCTTCGATGAGCAGTTCTTC. Residues: CASSQLASFDEQFF.

J is TRBJ1-1 and V is TRBV7-9; D unclear. The CDR3 is 14 residues long. In germline, CDR1 is SEHNR, CDR2 FQNEAQ (reference sequence). Trimming removed 7 bases at V and 4 bases at J, with 16 bases between. This CDR3 is CASTSPVSPTEAFF. The CDR3 DNA reads TGTGCCAGCACCTCCCCGGTATCCCCCACTGAAGCTTTCTTT.

This rearrangement joins TRBV5-6 to TRBJ2-7; TRBD1 aligns across 11 bases. V lost 3 bases to trimming and J lost 4 bases; unmatched junction nucleotides: 9. The germline V gene encodes CDR1 SGHDT and CDR2 YYEEEE. The CDR3 is made up of 16 amino acids. The CDR3 here is CASSSQLGTGGYEQYF. CDR3 sequence (DNA): TGTGCCAGCAGCTCTCAGTTGGGGACAGGGGGTTACGAGCAGTACTTC. The whole variable domain, remainder taken from reference TRBV5-6 and TRBJ2-7, is DAGVTQSPTHLIKTRGQQVTLRCSPKSGHDTVSWYQQALGQGPQFIFQYYEEEERQRGNFPDRFSGHQFPNYSSELNVNALLLGDSALYLCASSSQLGTGGYEQYFGPGTRLTVT.

This CDR3 reads CASSQDSGGSTDTQYF. CDR3 in DNA: TGTGCCAGCAGCCAAGATAGTGGAGGAAGCACAGATACGCAGTATTTT. This rearrangement joins TRBV3-1 to TRBJ2-3; D perhaps matches TRBD2 (5 bases). CDR3 length equals 16 residues. Germline loops: CDR1 LGHDT, CDR2 YNNKEL (reference sequence). Trimming removed 0 bases from V and 0 bases from J, with 10 bases in between.

J is TRBJ2-1 and V is TRBV25-1, with TRBD2 identical over 11 bases. Germline lookup yields CDR1 MGHDK and CDR2 SYGVNS. J gave up 8 bases and V 5 bases, and 8 bases lay outside the gene matches. There are 15 residues in the CDR3. CDR3 sequence (DNA): TGTGCCAGCAGTATAATAGCGGGAGGGACTGATGAGCAGTTCTTC. Protein product: CASSIIAGGTDEQFF.